One sample yielded the 30 T cell receptor beta chains listed below, sequenced in a study of CD8 T cells in Susac syndrome. Reverse transcription of about 0.5 to 1 ug RNA was carried out with random hexamers. TCRdb re-called the immunoSEQ multiplex PCR reads through MiXCR, storing one row per CDR3 protein. The sample records approximately 210,000 distinct CDR3 sequences, approximately 95% being singletons. The specimen sequenced was CD4+ T cells from PBMCs. These receptor sequences come from a human donor with multiple sclerosis.

This chain joins TRBV29-1 and TRBJ2-3; 9 bases align to TRBD2. The germline CDR1 and CDR2 sequences are SQVTM and ANQGSEA. This CDR3 spans 13 amino acids. With 6 bases clipped from V and 2 bases from J, the junction kept 3 bases outside the gene matches. DNA for the CDR3: TGCAGCGTAAGCGGGAGGCTCACAGATACGCAGTATTTT. Translating gives CSVSGRLTDTQYF.

The chain is built from TRBV4-1 and TRBJ2-7; the D gene could be TRBD1 or TRBD2 (5 bases each). Deletions cut 7 bases from V and 0 bases from J, with 16 bases between. CDR1 MGHRA and CDR2 YSYEKL come from the germline V gene. This CDR3 region has 15 residues. The CDR3 protein is CASNREPGPSYEQYF. In DNA, the CDR3 is TGCGCCAGCAACCGAGAGCCGGGACCCTCCTACGAGCAGTACTTC.

Here the CDR3 DNA reads TGTGCCAGCAGCCGGTCGACAAACGAGCAGTACTTC. Translated, it gives CASSRSTNEQYF. The chain combines TRBV7-9 with TRBJ2-7; D gene uncertain. V was clipped by 5 bases and J by 5 bases, with 10 bases between them. Germline values: CDR1 SEHNR, CDR2 FQNEAQ (reference sequence). The CDR3 is made up of 12 amino acids.

The chain joins TRBV4-1 to TRBJ1-6; no clear D. CDR3 length equals 16 residues. Trimming stripped 0 bases from V and 9 bases from J, with 15 bases between. Germline-derived CDR1 and CDR2 are MGHRA and YSYEKL. CDR3 DNA sequence: TGCGCCAGCAGCCAAGAGGTAGGCCGCGGTACTTCACCCCTCCACTTT. Protein product: CASSQEVGRGTSPLHF.

V usage is TRBV12-3 or TRBV12-4 and J usage is TRBJ1-5; 7 bases map to TRBD1. The CDR3 is 13 residues long. J lost 5 bases, V lost 4 bases, and 2 bases had no gene match. CDR3 in DNA: TGTGCCAGCAGTTCGACAGGGTATCAGCCCCAGCATTTT. Amino acids: CASSSTGYQPQHF.

The chain links TRBV11-2 to TRBJ2-5; D is uncertain. The CDR3 sequence is 14 residues long. Between the trimmed V and J ends, which lost 2 bases and 4 bases, there was a span of 11 bases. Germline loops: CDR1 SGHAT, CDR2 FQNNGV. The CDR3 sequence is CASSLINNPETQYF. The DNA of the CDR3 is TGTGCCAGCAGCTTAATAAACAACCCAGAGACCCAGTACTTC.

This clonotype was seen a single time. The rearrangement joins TRBV4-2 to TRBJ2-5; no definite D call. CDR3 size: 14 residues. V lost 0 bases and J lost 14, with 19 bases in between. The germline gives CDR1 LGHNA, CDR2 YNFKEQ. The CDR3 spells CASSQDLAGADAYF. In DNA form, the CDR3 reads TGTGCCAGCAGCCAAGATCTCGCAGGCGCCGACGCCTACTTC.

The V and J genes are TRBV12-3 or TRBV12-4 and TRBJ2-7; the match to TRBD2 covers 8 bases. The length of the CDR3 is 15 residues. J lost 0 bases, V lost 6 bases, and 7 bases had no gene match. The CDR3: CASSPGGASSYEQYF. CDR3 bases: TGTGCCAGCAGCCCCGGGGGGGCCAGCTCCTACGAGCAGTACTTC.

J is TRBJ1-2 and V is TRBV6-2 or TRBV6-3; D gene uncertain. Germline values: CDR1 MNHEY, CDR2 SVGEGT. V was pared by 4 bases and J by 7 bases, with 13 bases between. The CDR3 runs to 13 residues. In DNA, the CDR3 is TGTGCCAGCAGTTTAGTTGGGTCGAGTGGCTACACCTTC. This sequence encodes CASSLVGSSGYTF.

In this sample, this clonotype turned up once. The chain uses TRBV3-1 and TRBJ1-2; no clear D. The CDR3 spans 13 residues. From germline, CDR1 is LGHDT and CDR2 YNNKEL (reference sequence). Deletions cut 1 base from V and 9 bases from J, with 12 bases between. This CDR3 is CASSQAGGLSYTF. The DNA of the CDR3 is TGTGCCAGCAGCCAAGCCGGAGGGCTGAGCTACACCTTC.

This chain uses TRBV3-1 with TRBJ1-2; D is perhaps TRBD1 (5 bases). This CDR3 has 12 amino acids. The germline V gene has CDR1 LGHDT and CDR2 YNNKEL (reference sequence). V was trimmed by 3 bases and J by 8 bases, leaving 10 bases between them. The CDR3 sequence is CASSHRQMGYTF. The CDR3 bases are TGTGCCAGCAGCCATAGACAGATGGGCTACACCTTC.

This chain uses TRBV12-5 with TRBJ2-1, with a weak D call TRBD1 (5 bases). CDR3 length: 15 amino acids. CDR1 and CDR2 (germline): LGHNT, FRNRAP. V was shortened by 6 bases and J by 2 bases, with 14 bases between the two germline ends. DNA of the CDR3: TGTGCTAGTGGGGGGCAGAGGAGAACCTACAATGAGCAGTTCTTC. Its translation is CASGGQRRTYNEQFF.

The rearrangement uses TRBV30 and TRBJ2-2; tentatively, D is TRBD2 (5 bases). The CDR3 runs 12 residues. Trimming took 4 bases from V and 5 from J, leaving 8 bases between them. The germline CDR1 and CDR2 sequences are GTSNPN and SVGIG (reference sequence). The CDR3 reads CAWTPGTGELFF. CDR3 coding DNA: TGTGCCTGGACTCCGGGGACCGGGGAGCTGTTTTTT. Full variable domain (remainder filled in from reference TRBV30 and TRBJ2-2): SQTIHQWPATLVQPVGSPLSLECTVEGTSNPNLYWYRQAAGRGLQLLFYSVGIGQISSEVPQNLSASRPQDRQFILSSKKLLLSDSGFYLCAWTPGTGELFFGEGSRLTVL.

The chain joins TRBV12-5 to TRBJ1-2; D is possibly TRBD1 (6 bases). The germline V gene encodes CDR1 LGHNT and CDR2 FRNRAP. Trimming took 4 bases from V and 0 from J, leaving 15 bases between them. The CDR3 spans 16 residues. The CDR3 DNA reads TGTGCTAGTGGTTCCGCTCGGACAGAATCTAACTATGGCTACACCTTC. It codes for CASGSARTESNYGYTF.

V and J are TRBV20-1 and TRBJ1-5; D call uncertain. Trimming left V 1 base short and J 4 bases short, with 8 bases between. CDR1 is DFQATT, CDR2 SNEGSKA, per germline (reference sequence). The CDR3 is 13 amino acids. The DNA for the CDR3 is TGCAGTGCTAGAGCGGGCCTGAATCAGCCCCAGCATTTT. Encoded protein: CSARAGLNQPQHF.

The chain couples TRBV29-1 to TRBJ1-1; 8 bases line up with TRBD1. The CDR3 covers 12 residues. J gave up 4 bases and V 7 bases, and 5 bases lay outside the gene matches. Germline V gene sequence: CDR1 SQVTM, CDR2 ANQGSEA. CDR3 coding DNA: TGCAGCGCAGGGGGCCTGGTCACTGAAGCTTTCTTT. Translating it yields CSAGGLVTEAFF.

V is TRBV27 and J is TRBJ2-3; D is ambiguous. This CDR3 spans 13 amino acids. V lost 3 bases to trimming and J lost 9 bases, with 13 bases between them. The germline CDR1 and CDR2 sequences are MNHEY and SMNVEV (reference sequence). The CDR3 region has the DNA TGTGCCAGCAGTTTGGTCTCAACTGGCACGCAGTATTTT. Its translation is CASSLVSTGTQYF.

A single count supports this clonotype. The rearrangement joins TRBV7-9 to TRBJ1-6; D is uncertain. The CDR3 runs to 14 residues. The V gene's germline CDR1 is SEHNR and CDR2 FQNEAQ (reference sequence). Deletions cut 1 base from V and 5 bases from J, with 6 bases between. CDR3 bases: TGTGCCAGCAGCTTAGAGGGTAATAATTCACCCCTCCACTTT. It encodes CASSLEGNNSPLHF.

This chain connects TRBV4-1 to TRBJ1-2; no definite D call. Germline lookup yields CDR1 MGHRA and CDR2 YSYEKL. The CDR3 runs 18 residues. Trimming took off 1 base at V and 0 bases at J, with 18 bases between the two ends. CDR3 DNA sequence: TGCGCCAGCAGCCAAGTATTTACAGCTAAGTCCGCTAACTATGGCTACACCTTC. Protein product: CASSQVFTAKSANYGYTF.

The chain links TRBV10-3 to TRBJ2-3; the match to TRBD1 covers 7 bases. With V trimmed by 5 bases and J by 2 bases, 10 bases remained unmatched. The CDR3 has 16 residues. CDR1 and CDR2 from the germline V gene are ENHRY and SYGVKD. The CDR3, as DNA: TGTGCCATCAGTCCGGGACAGAGCATGGCCACAGATACGCAGTATTTT. Translating it yields CAISPGQSMATDTQYF.

The chain combines TRBV28 with TRBJ2-5; 7 bases align to TRBD2. The germline V gene encodes CDR1 MDHEN and CDR2 SYDVKM. This CDR3 is built from 14 residues. The V and J ends lost 3 bases and 4 bases, in that order; junction bases with no gene match: 5. CDR3 DNA sequence: TGTGCCAGCAGTTTTTCAGGGAGGGGAGAGACCCAGTACTTC. This codes for CASSFSGRGETQYF.

V usage is TRBV30 and J usage is TRBJ2-3; 10 bases line up with TRBD2. The CDR3 is 15 residues long. CDR1 is GTSNPN and CDR2 is SVGIG in the germline V gene (reference sequence). Trimming at V came to 2 bases and at J to 3 bases, leaving 5 bases not matched to a gene. CDR3 sequence reads: CAWSLLAGQTDTQYF. The CDR3 DNA sequence: TGTGCCTGGAGTCTACTAGCGGGACAAACAGATACGCAGTATTTT.

The genes are TRBV28 and TRBJ1-6; no clear D gene. V lost 5 bases, J lost 7 bases, and 9 bases lay in between. Looked up from germline, CDR1 is MDHEN and CDR2 is SYDVKM. The CDR3 length is 13 residues. The CDR3 region has the DNA TGTGCCAGCAGTCGGGGAATCAATTCACCCCTCCACTTT. It yields the protein CASSRGINSPLHF.

A few counts support this clonotype. The J gene is TRBJ2-1, the V gene TRBV30; TRBD1 is a possible D gene (6 bases). CDR1 is GTSNPN and CDR2 is SVGIG in the germline V gene (reference sequence). The CDR3 length is 14 residues. Trimming shortened V by 4 bases and J by 4 bases, and 14 bases separated the two germline ends. The CDR3 spells CAWTRKGDYNEQFF. The CDR3 DNA reads as TGTGCCTGGACAAGGAAGGGGGATTACAATGAGCAGTTCTTC.

V and J are TRBV20-1 and TRBJ2-2; the match to TRBD2 covers 7 bases. This CDR3 spans 16 amino acids. The ends lost 5 bases at V and 4 bases at J; junction bases unmatched: 13. In germline, CDR1 is DFQATT, CDR2 SNEGSKA (reference sequence). Here the CDR3 DNA reads TGCAGTGCTCCCACAAACGGACTAGGAGGCACCGGGGAGCTGTTTTTT. Translation: CSAPTNGLGGTGELFF.

This chain connects TRBV11-1 to TRBJ2-7; D is ambiguous. The CDR3 has 12 amino acids. The V end was cut by 2 bases, the J end by 3 bases, with 5 bases between. Germline lookup yields CDR1 SGHAT and CDR2 FQDESV (reference sequence). This chain's CDR3 is CASSLNDYEQYF. CDR3 nucleotide sequence: TGTGCCAGCAGCTTAAATGACTACGAGCAGTACTTC.

The CDR3 here is CATSRDREKGNTIYF. In DNA, the CDR3 is TGTGCCACCAGCAGAGACAGGGAAAAGGGAAACACCATATATTTT. The chain is built from TRBV15 and TRBJ1-3; TRBD1 might be the D (5 bases). CDR1 and CDR2 from the germline V gene are LNHNV and YYDKDF (reference sequence). The length of the CDR3 is 15 residues. Deletions cut 0 bases from V and 4 bases from J, with 10 bases between.

This rearrangement joins TRBV3-1 to TRBJ2-7; the match to TRBD1 covers 9 bases. The V and J ends lost 0 bases and 11 bases, in that order; junction bases with no gene match: 14. Germline CDR1 is LGHDT and CDR2 is YNNKEL (reference sequence). The CDR3 spans 16 residues. The CDR3 DNA reads as TGTGCCAGCAGCCAAGATAGGCTGTCGGGCGGACAGGGGAAGTACTTC. As protein: CASSQDRLSGGQGKYF.

V gene TRBV30 combines with J gene TRBJ1-1; 7 bases are a match to TRBD1. CDR3 length equals 15 residues. CDR1 is GTSNPN and CDR2 is SVGIG in the germline V gene (reference sequence). The CDR3 reads CARVGTDYLNTEAFF. The CDR3 DNA reads as TGTGCGCGGGTTGGGACAGACTATTTGAACACTGAAGCTTTCTTT.

This clonotype was found once. The J gene is TRBJ2-3, the V gene TRBV10-2, with 9 bases lining up with TRBD2. This CDR3 is built from 16 residues. With 2 bases clipped from V and 4 bases from J, the junction kept 7 bases outside the gene matches. In germline, CDR1 is WSHSY, CDR2 SAAADI. CDR3 nucleotide sequence: TGCGCCAGCAGTGAGGCGGGACTAGCTCCGGCAGATACGCAGTATTTT. Translation: CASSEAGLAPADTQYF.